Listed here are 29 T cell receptor beta chains from one sample, sequenced in a study of T cell responses to AZD1222 COVID-19 vaccine. Only in-frame clones appear in the TCRdb table, and some are missing; sequencing was by immunoSEQ multiplex PCR. This repertoire shows about 150,000 clones, 85% to 95% found once; its top ten account for approximately 4.8%. Sequencing used peripheral blood, obtained on day 0 of AZD1222 vaccination. Receptor source: an adult in good health.

This chain connects TRBV7-3 to TRBJ2-1; 10 positions agree with TRBD2. The CDR3 runs to 15 residues. The germline gives CDR1 SGHTA, CDR2 FQGTGA. V lost 3 bases and J lost 3; bases outside the gene matches: 2. The CDR3 region has the DNA TGTGCCAGCAGCTTCCTAGCGGGAGACTACAATGAGCAGTTCTTC. It specifies CASSFLAGDYNEQFF.

The table lists this clone with a count of one. The rearrangement links TRBV28 to TRBJ2-1; D unresolved. Germline CDR1 and CDR2: MDHEN and SYDVKM. V lost 4 bases and J lost 0, with 10 bases in between. The CDR3 has 15 residues. The CDR3 sequence is CASSSPLGSYNEQFF. CDR3 nucleotide sequence: TGTGCCAGCAGTTCCCCCCTCGGCTCCTACAATGAGCAGTTCTTC.

The chain uses TRBV30 and TRBJ2-4; no reliable D call. Germline V lookup: CDR1 GTSNPN, CDR2 SVGIG (reference sequence). This CDR3 has 11 residues. V lost 4 bases and J 11 bases, leaving 12 bases between the germline ends. This CDR3 reads CAWTDERVQYF. DNA for the CDR3: TGTGCCTGGACGGACGAACGCGTTCAGTACTTC.

This chain links TRBV28 with TRBJ1-3; perhaps TRBD1 as D (5 bases). Trimming took off 2 bases at V and 0 bases at J, with 8 bases between the two ends. The CDR3 sequence is 15 residues long. From germline, CDR1 is MDHEN and CDR2 SYDVKM. DNA for the CDR3: TGTGCCAGCAGTTTACAGGGCCCCTCTGGAAACACCATATATTTT. Amino acid sequence: CASSLQGPSGNTIYF.

The rearrangement links TRBV30 to TRBJ1-2; possible D gene TRBD1, 6 bases. Germline CDR1 GTSNPN, CDR2 SVGIG (reference sequence). Deletions cut 4 bases from V and 4 bases from J, with 13 bases between. This CDR3 has 13 amino acids. CDR3 loop: CAWNPTGVYGYTF. The CDR3 nucleotides read TGTGCCTGGAACCCGACAGGTGTCTATGGCTACACCTTC. Full variable domain (rest looked up from reference TRBV30 and TRBJ1-2): SQTIHQWPATLVQPVGSPLSLECTVEGTSNPNLYWYRQAAGRGLQLLFYSVGIGQISSEVPQNLSASRPQDRQFILSSKKLLLSDSGFYLCAWNPTGVYGYTFGSGTRLTVV.

This rearrangement joins TRBV4-1 to TRBJ1-1; tentatively, D is TRBD1 (5 bases). Trimming took 0 bases from V and 0 from J, leaving 8 bases between them. This CDR3 region has 15 residues. Germline CDR1 and CDR2: MGHRA and YSYEKL. The CDR3 reads CASSQDLGVNTEAFF. The CDR3 coding sequence is TGCGCCAGCAGCCAAGATCTGGGGGTGAACACTGAAGCTTTCTTT.

This clone was counted between two and nine times. The chain has TRBV6-5 and TRBJ2-1, with no clear D. The CDR3 contains 10 residues. Trimming left V 8 bases short and J 5 bases short, with 4 bases between. CDR1 and CDR2 (germline): MNHEY, SVGAGI. The CDR3 is CASSHNEQFF. CDR3 DNA: TGTGCCAGCTCGCACAATGAGCAGTTCTTC.

V gene TRBV28 combines with J gene TRBJ1-5; D is ambiguous. The CDR3 loop spans 15 amino acids. V lost 7 bases to trimming and J lost 3 bases, with 16 bases between them. CDR1 is MDHEN and CDR2 is SYDVKM in the germline V gene. For the CDR3, the DNA is TGTGCCAGCACCCTCGACCACGGCGACAATCAGCCCCAGCATTTT. Translation: CASTLDHGDNQPQHF.

The chain couples TRBV4-2 to TRBJ1-2; D not resolved. The V gene lost 1 base and the J gene lost 4 bases, with 10 bases spanning the gap. The CDR3 spans 14 residues. CDR1 is LGHNA, CDR2 YNFKEQ, per germline. CDR3 residues: CASSQVTQLYGYTF. CDR3 in DNA: TGTGCCAGCAGCCAAGTTACACAACTCTATGGCTACACCTTC.

The chain links TRBV2 to TRBJ2-2; 10 nucleotides agree with TRBD2. Germline trimming cut 4 bases from V and 5 bases from J; bases unmatched to any gene: 1. The germline CDR1 and CDR2 sequences are SNHLY and FYNNEI. The CDR3 contains 14 residues. CDR3 sequence (DNA): TGTGCCAGCAGTGTACTAGCGGGGACCGGGGAGCTGTTTTTT. The encoded protein is CASSVLAGTGELFF.

This clone was counted a single time. The CDR3 sequence is CASSYYGSPLHF. Here the CDR3 DNA reads TGTGCCAGCAGTTACTACGGTTCACCCCTCCACTTT. The chain combines TRBV6-6 with TRBJ1-6, with D unresolved. Trimming left V 1 base short and J 9 bases short, with 4 bases between. The CDR3 consists of 12 residues. CDR1 and CDR2 (germline): MNHNY, SVGAGI (reference sequence).

The chain is built from TRBV21-1 and TRBJ1-5. TRBV21-1 is an annotated pseudogene. The CDR3 consists of 15 residues. The CDR3 sequence: CASSPWAGRGQPQHF. The DNA for the CDR3 is TGTGCCAGCAGCCCCTGGGCAGGGCGCGGGCAGCCCCAGCATTTT.

The chain employs TRBV5-1 and TRBJ2-7; D assignment may be TRBD1 or TRBD2 (6 bases each). The CDR3 contains 14 residues. Germline V lookup: CDR1 SGHRS, CDR2 YFSETQ. The V and J ends lost 4 bases and 2 bases respectively, with 13 bases between them. The CDR3 DNA sequence: TGCGCCAGCAGCCCAGACAGGACTACCTACGAGCAGTACTTC. Residues: CASSPDRTTYEQYF.

This clone was detected once. J is TRBJ1-1 and V is TRBV12-3 or TRBV12-4; TRBD1 is a possible D gene (5 bases). The CDR3 extends over 13 amino acids. V lost 7 bases to trimming and J lost 5 bases, with 14 bases between them. The CDR3 region is CASTTIGGTEAFF. CDR3 sequence (DNA): TGTGCCAGCACCACGATTGGGGGGACTGAAGCTTTCTTT.

The rearrangement links TRBV28 to TRBJ1-4; D is uncertain. From germline, CDR1 is MDHEN and CDR2 SYDVKM. The CDR3 sequence is 12 residues long. The germline V and J ends were trimmed by 7 bases and 7 bases, with 10 bases remaining between them. CDR3 bases: TGTGCCAGCACCCCCGGAAGTGAAAAACTGTTTTTT. It encodes CASTPGSEKLFF.

Here the CDR3 DNA reads TGTGCCAGCAGTTTAAATAGGGGGAGCTCCTACAATGAGCAGTTCTTC. Its protein is CASSLNRGSSYNEQFF. The chain combines TRBV27 with TRBJ2-1, with D tentatively TRBD1 (6 bases). V dropped 2 bases and J dropped 0 bases, with 11 bases sitting between them. CDR3 length: 16 amino acids. CDR1 MNHEY and CDR2 SMNVEV come from the germline V gene (reference sequence).

The J gene is TRBJ1-1, the V gene TRBV19, with a weak D call TRBD1 (5 bases). CDR1 is LNHDA and CDR2 is SQIVND in the germline V gene (reference sequence). V lost 3 bases and J 2 bases, leaving 10 bases between the germline ends. The length of the CDR3 is 14 residues. The CDR3 DNA is TGTGCCAGTAGTATGAAACAGGTTAACACTGAAGCTTTCTTT. Its translation is CASSMKQVNTEAFF.

The chain carries TRBV6-2 or TRBV6-3 and TRBJ1-3; perhaps TRBD1 as D (5 bases). This CDR3 contains 12 residues. Germline V lookup: CDR1 MNHEY, CDR2 SVGEGT. V was pared by 3 bases and J by 15 bases, with 15 bases between. The CDR3 coding sequence is TGTGCCAGCAGTTATAGACAGACGCGGCCATATTTT. Amino acids: CASSYRQTRPYF.

The rearrangement links TRBV28 to TRBJ1-1; perhaps TRBD1 as D (5 bases). V lost 6 bases to trimming and J lost 1 base, with 15 bases between them. There are 15 residues in the CDR3. Per germline, CDR1 MDHEN and CDR2 SYDVKM. CDR3: CASSWSGAGNTEAFF. The CDR3, as DNA: TGTGCCAGCAGCTGGAGTGGGGCGGGGAACACTGAAGCTTTCTTT.

The rearrangement links TRBV28 to TRBJ1-5; no definite D call. CDR1 is MDHEN and CDR2 is SYDVKM in the germline V gene. The CDR3 totals 13 residues. The V gene lost 4 bases and the J gene lost 5 bases, with 9 bases spanning the gap. As DNA, the CDR3 is TGTGCCAGCAGTTCCTCAGGAGATCAGCCCCAGCATTTT. Its translation: CASSSSGDQPQHF.

The V call is TRBV9, the J call TRBJ1-5, with 10 bases matching TRBD1. The J segment lost 6 bases and the V segment lost 4 bases, leaving 7 bases of the junction unmatched. Looked up from germline, CDR1 is SGDLS and CDR2 is YYNGEE. CDR3 length: 15 amino acids. CDR3 coding DNA: TGTGCCAGCAGCAAGGGGACAGGGGTTGCTCAGCCCCAGCATTTT. This sequence encodes CASSKGTGVAQPQHF. Drawing the rest from reference TRBV9 and TRBJ1-5, the complete variable domain is DSGVTQTPKHLITATGQRVTLRCSPRSGDLSVYWYQQSLDQGLQFLIQYYNGEERAKGNILERFSAQQFPDLHSELNLSSLELGDSALYFCASSKGTGVAQPQHFGDGTRLSIL.

J is TRBJ2-1 and V is TRBV7-8; 7 positions match TRBD2. Unmatched junction bases numbered 3, after V lost 1 base and J lost 6 bases. Germline V gene sequence: CDR1 SGHVS, CDR2 FQNEAQ. The CDR3 has 14 amino acids. The CDR3 nucleotides are TGTGCCAGCAGCTTAGAGGGACTATCCAATGAGCAGTTCTTC. Residues: CASSLEGLSNEQFF. The full variable domain, with the rest looked up from reference TRBV7-8 and TRBJ2-1, is GAGVSQSPRYKVAKRGQDVALRCDPISGHVSLFWYQQALGQGPEFLTYFQNEAQLDKSGLPSDRFFAERPEGSVSTLKIQRTQQEDSAVYLCASSLEGLSNEQFFGPGTRLTVL.

This clone was detected once. The chain has TRBV5-4 and TRBJ2-1, with D perhaps TRBD1 or TRBD2 (5 bases each). V dropped 4 bases and J dropped 7 bases, with 21 bases sitting between them. Germline CDR1 and CDR2: SGHNT and YYREEE (reference sequence). The CDR3 is made up of 16 amino acids. In DNA, the CDR3 is TGTGCCAGCAGCGCCGAGGGGCAGGGAAGGAGAAATGAGCAGTTCTTC. Amino acids: CASSAEGQGRRNEQFF.

The chain links TRBV28 to TRBJ2-5; no definite D call. The CDR3 is 13 residues long. Germline values: CDR1 MDHEN, CDR2 SYDVKM. The germline V and J ends were trimmed by 2 bases and 0 bases, with 4 bases remaining between them. The CDR3 nucleotides are TGTGCCAGCAGTTTAAGTCACCAAGAGACCCAGTACTTC. Residues: CASSLSHQETQYF.

The J gene is TRBJ1-2, the V gene TRBV6-2 or TRBV6-3, with D hard to call. The CDR3 covers 12 residues. CDR1 and CDR2 (germline): MNHEY, SVGEGT. V lost 2 bases, J lost 6 bases, and 7 bases lay in between. Written as DNA, the CDR3 is TGTGCCAGCAGTTACCCCCCGAATGGCTACACCTTC. This encodes CASSYPPNGYTF.

This rearrangement joins TRBV28 to TRBJ1-2; weak D call: TRBD1 (5 bases). Germline CDR1 is MDHEN and CDR2 is SYDVKM. This CDR3 is 14 amino acids long. V was trimmed by 2 bases and J by 8 bases, leaving 15 bases between them. In DNA, the CDR3 is TGTGCCAGCAGTTTACTAGGGCAGGGTAAGGGCTACACCTTC. Protein: CASSLLGQGKGYTF.

The V and J genes are TRBV4-3 and TRBJ2-1, with a possible D match to TRBD2 (6 bases). In germline, CDR1 is LGHNA, CDR2 YSLEER. The V end lost 0 bases, the J end lost 2 bases, and 17 bases lay between the germline ends. The CDR3 length is 18 residues. This chain's CDR3 is CASSQDVPRRGPYNEQFF. The CDR3 DNA sequence: TGCGCCAGCAGCCAAGATGTCCCGAGGCGGGGCCCCTACAATGAGCAGTTCTTC.

This clone was counted once. This sequence joins TRBV19 and TRBJ2-2, with D hard to call. This CDR3 comprises 13 residues. V was cut by 11 bases and J by 1 base, with 11 bases left in between. Germline CDR1 reads LNHDA; CDR2 reads SQIVND (reference sequence). The CDR3 sequence: CAATVGNTGELFF. The CDR3 coding sequence is TGTGCCGCGACGGTGGGGAACACCGGGGAGCTGTTTTTT.

The CDR3 DNA sequence: TGTGCCAGCAGACCGGGACAGGGGGAGCTGTTTTTT. It codes for CASRPGQGELFF. The chain joins TRBV6-5 to TRBJ2-2; 7 bases map to TRBD1. The CDR3 spans 12 residues. Looked up from germline, CDR1 is MNHEY and CDR2 is SVGAGI. With 6 bases clipped from V and 8 bases from J, the junction kept 3 bases outside the gene matches.